This T cell receptor beta chain is drawn from a study of T cell responses to AZD1222 COVID-19 vaccine. Broader study findings: Regions 160-218 and 743-854 held dominance among vaccine-associated CD4 TCRs, which spanned spike. Baseline seropositivity occurred in only six or seven AZD1222 recipients.

Comment on this clone: No antigen is known for it.

Assay used: immunoSEQ multiplex PCR; TCRdb lists only in-frame clones, some missing. The data contain over 130,000 clones, 75% to 95% of them singletons. Germline V CDR1 and CDR2: SNHLY, FYNNEI. The CDR3 loop spans 16 amino acids. Trimming removed 3 bases from V and 1 base from J; junction bases left unmatched: 3. The source of this sequence is an adult who received the AZD1222 COVID-19 vaccine. The sequences come from peripheral blood, collected 28 days after the second AZD1222 dose. The chain couples TRBV2 to TRBJ2-5, with 12 nucleotides matching TRBD2. CDR3 protein: CASSEWTSGAQETQYF. As DNA, the CDR3 is TGTGCCAGCAGTGAGTGGACTAGCGGGGCCCAAGAGACCCAGTACTTC.